Detailed here is one T cell receptor beta chain. Described time point: before natalizumab initiation. Prior interferon beta treatment was universal, and the PML patients were all female. Before the first natalizumab infusion, T0 blood samples were taken. The data were taken from a study of multiple sclerosis patients with progressive multifocal leukoencephalopathy. The CDR3 is 15 amino acids. V gave up 0 bases and J gave up 5 bases, with 13 bases separating them. The germline V gene encodes CDR1 SGHTA and CDR2 FQGNSA. The table came from immunoSEQ multiplex PCR; TCRdb's copy has only in-frame clones and leaves some out. Of 25,000 to 30,000 clones listed, 88% are singletons.

Material for sequencing was PBMCs. The J gene is TRBJ2-5, the V gene TRBV7-2; D not resolved. The sequence was collected from a human donor with multiple sclerosis. The CDR3 DNA sequence: TGTGCCAGCAGCTTAGCGCATAGCCCCGTGGAGACCCAGTACTTC. Residues: CASSLAHSPVETQYF.